This T cell receptor (beta chain) originates from a study of T cell changes during pregnancy in multiple sclerosis. Libraries were prepared by immunoSEQ multiplex PCR; TCRdb keeps only in-frame clonotypes and omits some of them. The data show over 60,000 clones, with 91% seen just once and about 0.75% held by the top ten. The sequenced sample was peripheral blood, obtained in the third trimester of pregnancy. The TCR originated in a female donor in good health, enrolled as a control in a pregnancy study.

CDR3 protein: CASSELGTGNSPLHF. CDR3 in DNA: TGTGCCAGCAGTGAACTCGGGACAGGGAATTCACCCCTCCACTTT. This chain links TRBV25-1 with TRBJ1-6; 9 bases line up with TRBD1. This CDR3 comprises 15 residues. V lost 2 bases to trimming and J lost 7 bases; unmatched junction nucleotides: 3. The germline CDR1 and CDR2 sequences are MGHDK and SYGVNS.